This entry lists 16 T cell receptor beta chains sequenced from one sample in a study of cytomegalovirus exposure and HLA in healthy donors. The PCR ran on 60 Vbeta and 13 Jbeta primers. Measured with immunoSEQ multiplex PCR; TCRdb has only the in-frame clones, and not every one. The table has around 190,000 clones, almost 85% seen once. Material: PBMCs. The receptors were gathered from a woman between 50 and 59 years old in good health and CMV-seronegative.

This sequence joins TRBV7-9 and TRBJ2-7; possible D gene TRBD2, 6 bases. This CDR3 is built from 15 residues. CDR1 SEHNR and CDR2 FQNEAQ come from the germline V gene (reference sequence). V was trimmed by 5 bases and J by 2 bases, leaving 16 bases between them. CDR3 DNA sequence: TGTGCCAGCAGCCCGGCGGGTAGCGGAACCTACGAGCAGTACTTC. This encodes CASSPAGSGTYEQYF. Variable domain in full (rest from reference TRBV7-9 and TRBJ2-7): DTGVSQNPRHKITKRGQNVTFRCDPISEHNRLYWYRQTLGQGPEFLTYFQNEAQLEKSRLLSDRFSAERPKGSFSTLEIQRTEQGDSAMYLCASSPAGSGTYEQYFGPGTRLTVT.

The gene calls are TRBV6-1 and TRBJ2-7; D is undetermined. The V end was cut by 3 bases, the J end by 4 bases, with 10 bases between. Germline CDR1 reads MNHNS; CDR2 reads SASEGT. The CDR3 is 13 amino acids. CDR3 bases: TGTGCCAGCAGTGAGAACTCCATGTACGAGCAGTACTTC. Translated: CASSENSMYEQYF.

CDR3 nucleotide sequence: TGCGCCAGCAGTCAATCCACAAGGGGTGGCAATCAGCCCCAGCATTTT. It codes for CASSQSTRGGNQPQHF. V gene TRBV23-1 combines with J gene TRBJ1-5, with a tentative D call TRBD1 (5 bases). TRBV23-1 counts as an open reading frame of uncertain function. V was cut by 0 bases and J by 2 bases, with 11 bases left in between. CDR3 length: 16 amino acids.

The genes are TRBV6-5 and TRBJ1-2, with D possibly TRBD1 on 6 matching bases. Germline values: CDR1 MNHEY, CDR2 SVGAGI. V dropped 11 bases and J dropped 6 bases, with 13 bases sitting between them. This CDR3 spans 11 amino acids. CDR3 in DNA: TGTGCCGCTGGTCAGGGGCATGGCTACACCTTC. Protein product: CAAGQGHGYTF.

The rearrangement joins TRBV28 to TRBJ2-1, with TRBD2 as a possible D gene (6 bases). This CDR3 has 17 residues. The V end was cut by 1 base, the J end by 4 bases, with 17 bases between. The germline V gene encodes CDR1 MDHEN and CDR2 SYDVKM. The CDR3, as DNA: TGTGCCAGCAGTTTATCCCCGTTTGCGGGATCGTACAATGAGCAGTTCTTC. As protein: CASSLSPFAGSYNEQFF.

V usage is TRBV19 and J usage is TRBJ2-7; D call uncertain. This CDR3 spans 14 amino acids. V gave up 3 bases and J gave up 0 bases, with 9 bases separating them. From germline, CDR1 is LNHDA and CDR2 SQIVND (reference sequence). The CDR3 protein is CASSIYSSSYEQYF. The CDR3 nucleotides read TGTGCCAGTAGTATCTATTCGAGCTCCTACGAGCAGTACTTC.

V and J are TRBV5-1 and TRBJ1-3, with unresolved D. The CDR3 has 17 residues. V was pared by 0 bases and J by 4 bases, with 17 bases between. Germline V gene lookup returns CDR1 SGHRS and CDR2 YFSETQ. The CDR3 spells CASSLGFPPEAGNTIYF. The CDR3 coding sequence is TGCGCCAGCAGCTTGGGATTCCCCCCCGAGGCAGGAAACACCATATATTTT.

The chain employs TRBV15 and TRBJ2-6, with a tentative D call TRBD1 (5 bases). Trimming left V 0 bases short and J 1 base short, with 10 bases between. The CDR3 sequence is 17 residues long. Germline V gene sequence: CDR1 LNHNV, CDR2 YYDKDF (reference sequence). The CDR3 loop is CATSRDRAGSGANVLTF. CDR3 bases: TGTGCCACCAGCAGAGATAGGGCAGGGTCTGGGGCCAACGTCCTGACTTTC.

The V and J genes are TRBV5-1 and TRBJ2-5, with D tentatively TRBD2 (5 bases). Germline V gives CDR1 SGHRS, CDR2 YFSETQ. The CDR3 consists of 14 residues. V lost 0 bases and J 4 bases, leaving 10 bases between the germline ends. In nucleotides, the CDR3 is TGCGCCAGCAGCTTGGGATCTAGCCGAGAGACCCAGTACTTC. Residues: CASSLGSSRETQYF. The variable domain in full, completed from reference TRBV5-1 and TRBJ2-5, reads KAGVTQTPRYLIKTRGQQVTLSCSPISGHRSVSWYQQTPGQGLQFLFEYFSETQRNKGNFPGRFSGRQFSNSRSEMNVSTLELGDSALYLCASSLGSSRETQYFGPGTRLLVL.

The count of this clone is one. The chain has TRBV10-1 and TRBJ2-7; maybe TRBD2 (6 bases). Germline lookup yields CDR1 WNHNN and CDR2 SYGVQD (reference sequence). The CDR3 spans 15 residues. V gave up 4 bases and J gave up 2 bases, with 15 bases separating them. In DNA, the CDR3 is TGCGCCAGCAGTGCCCAACCGGGACTGGCCTACGAGCAGTACTTC. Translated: CASSAQPGLAYEQYF.

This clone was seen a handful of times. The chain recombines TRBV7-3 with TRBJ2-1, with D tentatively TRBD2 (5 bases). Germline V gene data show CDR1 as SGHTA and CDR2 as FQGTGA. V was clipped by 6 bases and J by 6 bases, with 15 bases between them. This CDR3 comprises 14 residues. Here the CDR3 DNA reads TGTGCCAGCAGTAGAGGGAGAGATGGCAATGAGCAGTTCTTC. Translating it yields CASSRGRDGNEQFF. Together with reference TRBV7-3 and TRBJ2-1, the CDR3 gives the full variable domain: GAGVSQTPSNKVTEKGKYVELRCDPISGHTALYWYRQSLGQGPEFLIYFQGTGAADDSGLPNDRFFAVRPEGSVSTLKIQRTERGDSAVYLCASSRGRDGNEQFFGPGTRLTVL.

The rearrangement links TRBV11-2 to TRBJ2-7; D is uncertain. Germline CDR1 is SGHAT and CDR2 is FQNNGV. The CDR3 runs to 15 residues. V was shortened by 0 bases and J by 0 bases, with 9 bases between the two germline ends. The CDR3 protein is CASSLERFSSYEQYF. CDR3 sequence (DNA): TGTGCCAGCAGCTTAGAACGGTTTAGCTCCTACGAGCAGTACTTC.

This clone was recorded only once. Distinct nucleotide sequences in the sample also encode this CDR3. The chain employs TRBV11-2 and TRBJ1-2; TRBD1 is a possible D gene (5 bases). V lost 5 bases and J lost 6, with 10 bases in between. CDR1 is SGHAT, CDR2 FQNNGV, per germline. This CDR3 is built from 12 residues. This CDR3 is CASSATGDGYTF. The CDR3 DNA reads TGTGCCAGCAGCGCGACGGGGGATGGCTACACCTTC.

The CDR3 sequence is CASSLDRANTEAFF. The CDR3 DNA sequence: TGCGCCAGCAGTCTGGACAGGGCGAACACTGAAGCTTTCTTT. The chain couples TRBV4-1 to TRBJ1-1, with 8 nucleotides matching TRBD1. Losses at the gene ends were 6 bases for V and 1 base for J; bases not matched to a gene: 4. This CDR3 contains 14 residues. Germline loops: CDR1 MGHRA, CDR2 YSYEKL.

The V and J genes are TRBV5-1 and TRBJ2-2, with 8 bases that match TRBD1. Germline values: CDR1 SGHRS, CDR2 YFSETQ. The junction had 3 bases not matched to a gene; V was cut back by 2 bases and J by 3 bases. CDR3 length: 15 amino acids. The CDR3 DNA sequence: TGCGCCAGCAGCTTCCAGGGGGCGGACACCGGGGAGCTGTTTTTT. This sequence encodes CASSFQGADTGELFF.

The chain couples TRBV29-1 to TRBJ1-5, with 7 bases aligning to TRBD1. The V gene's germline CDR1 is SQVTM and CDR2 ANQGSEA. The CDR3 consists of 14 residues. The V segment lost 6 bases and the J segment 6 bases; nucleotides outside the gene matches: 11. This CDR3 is CSVLARGQGQPQHF. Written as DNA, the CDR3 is TGCAGCGTCTTGGCAAGGGGGCAGGGTCAGCCCCAGCATTTT.